This T cell receptor beta chain stems from a study of T cell responses to AZD1222 COVID-19 vaccine. A note on this clone: The target antigen is unknown.

Study-level points and caveats: Clonal diversity was possibly underestimated, and the donors were mostly white British, with more females. None of the repertoires were sampled until the peak T cell response had passed.

The CDR3 contains 15 residues. Losses at the gene ends were 5 bases for V and 8 bases for J; bases not matched to a gene: 10. Germline CDR1 is SGHTA and CDR2 is FQGNSA. The repertoire was sequenced with immunoSEQ multiplex PCR; TCRdb's copy has only in-frame clones and lacks some. The table lists roughly 100,000 clones, over 75% of them singletons. Sequenced material: peripheral blood, taken on day 0 of AZD1222 vaccination. The chain combines TRBV7-2 with TRBJ2-1, with TRBD1 identical over 9 bases. This clonotype was sampled from an adult in good health. Here the CDR3 reads CASSAGQGGEDEQFF. CDR3 in DNA: TGTGCCAGCAGCGCGGGACAGGGTGGGGAAGATGAGCAGTTCTTC.